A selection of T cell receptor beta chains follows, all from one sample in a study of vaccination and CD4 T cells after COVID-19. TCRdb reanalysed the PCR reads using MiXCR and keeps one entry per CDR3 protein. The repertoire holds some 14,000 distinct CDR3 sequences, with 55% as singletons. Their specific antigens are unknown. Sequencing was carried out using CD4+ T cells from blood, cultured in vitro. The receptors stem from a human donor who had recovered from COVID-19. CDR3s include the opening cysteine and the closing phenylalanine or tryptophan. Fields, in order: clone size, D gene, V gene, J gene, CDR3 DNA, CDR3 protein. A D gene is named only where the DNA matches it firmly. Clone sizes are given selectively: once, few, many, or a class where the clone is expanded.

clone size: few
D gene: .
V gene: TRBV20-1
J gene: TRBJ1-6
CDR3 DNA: TGCAGTGCTACCAAGTCGCAGGGGAATTCACCCCTCCACTTT
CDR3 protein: CSATKSQGNSPLHF

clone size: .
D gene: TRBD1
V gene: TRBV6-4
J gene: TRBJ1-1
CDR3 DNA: TGTGCCAGCAGTGACGAAAGGGACAGGGGTCCGGGGGGTAGAACTGAAGCTTTCTTT
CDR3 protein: CASSDERDRGPGGRTEAFF

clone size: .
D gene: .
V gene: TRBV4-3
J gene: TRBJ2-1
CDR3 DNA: TGCGCCAGCAGCCAAGTCGCTGGCAATGAGCAGTTCTTC
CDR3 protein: CASSQVAGNEQFF

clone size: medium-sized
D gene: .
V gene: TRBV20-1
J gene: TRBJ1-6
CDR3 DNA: TGCAGTGCTCCAGACCGGTTATATAATTCACCCCTCCACTTT
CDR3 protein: CSAPDRLYNSPLHF

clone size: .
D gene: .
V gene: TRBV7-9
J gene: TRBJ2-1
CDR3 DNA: TGTGCCAGCAGCCCCTCTTCCGTAGATGAGCAGTTCTTC
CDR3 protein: CASSPSSVDEQFF

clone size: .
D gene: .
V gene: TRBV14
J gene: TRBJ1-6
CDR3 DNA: TGTGCCAGCAGCCAAGATCTTAGAGGGAATTCACCCCTCCACTTT
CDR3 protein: CASSQDLRGNSPLHF

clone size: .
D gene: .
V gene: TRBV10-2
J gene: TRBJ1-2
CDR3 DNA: TGCGCCAGCAGTGAGCGCCGATATGGCTACACCTTC
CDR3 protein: CASSERRYGYTF

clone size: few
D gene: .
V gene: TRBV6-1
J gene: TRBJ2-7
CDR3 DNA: TGTGCCAGCAGTACAGCCGGGAGTTCCTACGAGCAGTACTTC
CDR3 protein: CASSTAGSSYEQYF

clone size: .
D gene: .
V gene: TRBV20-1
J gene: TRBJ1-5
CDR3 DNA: TGCAGTGCTAGCCGTGGTGGTGGTAGCCACAATCAGCCCCAGCATTTT
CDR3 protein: CSASRGGGSHNQPQHF

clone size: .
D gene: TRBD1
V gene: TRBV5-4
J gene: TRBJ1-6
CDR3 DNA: TGTGCCAGCACAGACAGGGGTGGGAATTCACCCCTCCACTTT
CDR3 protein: CASTDRGGNSPLHF

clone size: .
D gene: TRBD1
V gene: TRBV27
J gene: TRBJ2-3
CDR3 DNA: TGTGCCAGCAGCCGAATCACAGGGGGCGCTCGGACAGATACGCAGTATTTT
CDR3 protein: CASSRITGGARTDTQYF

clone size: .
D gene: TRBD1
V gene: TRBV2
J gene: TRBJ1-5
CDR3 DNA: TGTGCCAGCAGTGGGACAGGGGGCAATCAGCCCCAGCATTTT
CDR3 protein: CASSGTGGNQPQHF